The 14 T cell receptor beta chains given below trace back to one sample, sequenced in a study of low-dose radiotherapy and immunotherapy resistance in tumors. Primers used for first-strand cDNA, a TRAV- and TRBV-specific set, covered both alpha and beta chains. TCRs underwent around 20 PCR cycles of amplification with a constant-region primer and V-primer adapter. TCRdb redid the calling of the reads with MiXCR, one entry per CDR3 protein. The top ten hold about 2.5% of the sample, which has approximately 84,000 distinct CDR3 sequences, 15% to 20% seen once. Noted time point: before trial treatment. The input for sequencing was PBMCs, taken before treatment. The receptors were gathered from a male donor with prostate cancer.

This clonotype was seen many times. This chain joins TRBV18 and TRBJ2-7, with TRBD1 matching over 7 bases. Per the germline V gene, CDR1 is KGHSH and CDR2 is LQKENI. The CDR3 runs to 14 residues. After removal of 0 bases from V and 8 bases from J, the junction contained 7 bases not matched to a gene. The CDR3 loop reads CASSPPAQGEKQYF. In nucleotides, the CDR3 is TGTGCCAGCTCACCACCGGCGCAGGGGGAAAAGCAGTACTTC.

Many counts were recorded for this clonotype. V gene TRBV15 combines with J gene TRBJ1-5; D possibly corresponds to TRBD1 (5 bases). The CDR3 has 14 residues. Germline CDR1 LNHNV, CDR2 YYDKDF (reference sequence). The V end was cut by 7 bases, the J end by 5 bases, with 15 bases between. The CDR3: CATTLGGRDQPQHF. As DNA, the CDR3 is TGTGCCACCACCCTCGGGGGAAGAGATCAGCCCCAGCATTTT.

This clonotype has ten or more counts. V gene TRBV3-1 combines with J gene TRBJ2-4, with 7 bases matching TRBD2. Germline V CDR1 and CDR2: LGHDT, YNNKEL (reference sequence). The V and J ends lost 0 bases and 3 bases, in that order; junction bases with no gene match: 8. This CDR3 has 17 amino acids. CDR3 DNA: TGTGCCAGCAGCCAAGATCAATTGGGAGGGGACAAAAACATTCAGTACTTC. It is translated as CASSQDQLGGDKNIQYF.

This clonotype has a count of ten or more. J is TRBJ2-7 and V is TRBV29-1; TRBD1 matches 7 bases. Germline trimming cut 5 bases from V and 9 bases from J; bases unmatched to any gene: 13. The CDR3 is made up of 13 amino acids. CDR1 is SQVTM and CDR2 is ANQGSEA in the germline V gene. As DNA, the CDR3 is TGCAGCGTTAGCCAAGGACAGGCCCGGGGGCAGTACTTC. Its translation is CSVSQGQARGQYF.

For this clonotype: With a far larger clone one base away, a read error is the likely cause. The chain is built from TRBV11-2 and TRBJ2-3; 12 bases agree with TRBD2. V gave up 5 bases and J gave up 4 bases; unmatched junction bases: 1. The length of the CDR3 is 14 residues. Germline CDR1 and CDR2: SGHAT and FQNNGV. The CDR3, as DNA: TGTGCCAGCAGCGGACTAGCGGGGTCAGATACGCAGTATTTT. It codes for CASSGLAGSDTQYF.

In this sample, this clonotype turned up many times. The chain couples TRBV12-3 or TRBV12-4 to TRBJ2-5; D is perhaps TRBD1 (6 bases). CDR3 length: 13 residues. The V and J ends lost 6 bases and 7 bases respectively, with 15 bases between them. CDR3 residues: CASRPGQSATQYF. The CDR3 nucleotides read TGTGCCAGCAGGCCGGGACAATCGGCGACCCAGTACTTC.

Comments on this clonotype: With only one base between it and a far larger clone, this is likely a read error. The chain links TRBV6-7 to TRBJ1-1; D unresolved. TRBV6-7 is an open reading frame whose function is uncertain. The CDR3 extends over 13 amino acids. The CDR3 nucleotides are TGTGCCGGCAGTTACTGGGGTAGTACTGAAGCTTTCTTT. Its protein product is CAGSYWGSTEAFF.

There are many counts of this clonotype. This chain joins TRBV19 and TRBJ2-5; D might be TRBD1 or TRBD2, each matching 5 bases. The CDR3 contains 14 residues. Trimming removed 6 bases from V and 5 bases from J, with 16 bases in between. The germline gives CDR1 LNHDA, CDR2 SQIVND (reference sequence). CDR3 in DNA: TGTGCCAGTAGCCACCGAGGGACGGCGGAGACCCAGTACTTC. It yields the protein CASSHRGTAETQYF. Complete variable domain (other parts from reference TRBV19 and TRBJ2-5): DGGITQSPKYLFRKEGQNVTLSCEQNLNHDAMYWYRQDPGQGLRLIYYSQIVNDFQKGDIAEGYSVSREKKESFPLTVTSAQKNPTAFYLCASSHRGTAETQYFGPGTRLLVL.

This clonotype occurred many times. V usage is TRBV28 and J usage is TRBJ2-2; a possible D gene is TRBD2 (5 bases). V dropped 5 bases and J dropped 6 bases, with 16 bases sitting between them. The germline V gene has CDR1 MDHEN and CDR2 SYDVKM. The CDR3 sequence is 15 residues long. Here the CDR3 reads CASSLRAGNAGELFF. In DNA form, the CDR3 reads TGTGCCAGCAGTCTCCGGGCGGGTAACGCCGGGGAGCTGTTTTTT.

In this sample, this clonotype turned up many times. The chain is built from TRBV29-1 and TRBJ2-2; D gene uncertain. With 7 bases removed from V and 7 bases from J, the gap between germline ends came to 16 bases. The CDR3 loop spans 13 amino acids. CDR1 is SQVTM and CDR2 is ANQGSEA in the germline V gene. The CDR3 loop is CSAFLAIGGELFF. CDR3 DNA sequence: TGCAGCGCCTTTCTCGCGATCGGCGGGGAGCTGTTTTTT.

This clonotype was recorded at least ten times. The CDR3 loop reads CAWSVGTGVYF. The CDR3 coding sequence is TGTGCCTGGAGTGTTGGTACAGGAGTGTACTTC. J is TRBJ2-7 and V is TRBV30; perhaps TRBD1 as D (5 bases). V lost 0 bases and J lost 12, with 12 bases in between. Germline values: CDR1 GTSNPN, CDR2 SVGIG (reference sequence). This CDR3 contains 11 residues.

This clonotype was seen ten or more times. This rearrangement joins TRBV20-1 to TRBJ2-3; the match to TRBD1 covers 10 bases. The CDR3 loop spans 16 amino acids. CDR1 and CDR2 from the germline V gene are DFQATT and SNEGSKA (reference sequence). V lost 5 bases, J lost 1 base, and 9 bases stayed unmatched. The CDR3 region is CSASQTGTGGTDTQYF. The CDR3, as DNA: TGCAGTGCTTCTCAAACCGGGACAGGGGGCACAGATACGCAGTATTTT.

The sample holds many counts of this clonotype. The chain employs TRBV5-6 and TRBJ2-7; 14 bases are a match to TRBD2. Germline values: CDR1 SGHDT, CDR2 YYEEEE. The CDR3 consists of 15 residues. Unmatched junction bases numbered 2, after V lost 4 bases and J lost 2 bases. The CDR3 nucleotides are TGTGCCAGCAGCCGGGGACTAGCGGGGGCCTACGAGCAGTACTTC. This sequence encodes CASSRGLAGAYEQYF.

This clonotype was seen at least ten times. This rearrangement joins TRBV15 to TRBJ2-5, with D maybe TRBD2 (5 bases). The germline gives CDR1 LNHNV, CDR2 YYDKDF (reference sequence). The CDR3 is 13 amino acids. V was shortened by 0 bases and J by 7 bases, with 9 bases between the two germline ends. CDR3 residues: CATSRELSGTQYF. For the CDR3, the DNA is TGTGCCACCAGCAGAGAGCTAAGCGGGACCCAGTACTTC.